A single sample is the source of the 25 T cell receptor beta chains below, sequenced in a study of blood T cell repertoires in COVID-19. Sequencing used immunoSEQ multiplex PCR; TCRdb keeps in-frame clones, though not all of them. Of 90,000 or so clones listed, 86% were seen once; the top ten hold about 25%. The specimen sequenced was peripheral blood. These receptors all stem from a human donor in a cohort sampled during active COVID-19.

The rearrangement links TRBV12-3 or TRBV12-4 to TRBJ2-2; possibly TRBD2 for D (6 bases). V was pared by 5 bases and J by 4 bases, with 8 bases between. The CDR3 runs to 13 residues. This CDR3 is CASSPTSTGELFF. The CDR3 DNA is TGTGCCAGCAGTCCGACTAGCACCGGGGAGCTGTTTTTT.

J is TRBJ2-5 and V is TRBV3-1 (or the pseudogene TRBV3-2), with a weak D call TRBD1 (5 bases). With 0 bases removed from V and 7 bases from J, the gap between germline ends came to 18 bases. CDR3 length equals 16 residues. Germline CDR1 and CDR2: LGHDT and YNNKEL (reference sequence). The CDR3 spells CASSQEWGRPAGTQYF. CDR3 DNA: TGTGCCAGCAGCCAAGAATGGGGCAGACCCGCAGGGACCCAGTACTTC.

This rearrangement joins TRBV12-5 to TRBJ2-7, with a possible D match to TRBD1 (6 bases). The CDR3 consists of 16 residues. CDR1 and CDR2 from the germline V gene are LGHNT and FRNRAP. The V end lost 0 bases, the J end lost 3 bases, and 15 bases lay between the germline ends. CDR3 sequence: CASGLVIVDSNYEQYF. CDR3 coding DNA: TGTGCTAGTGGTTTGGTAATCGTGGACAGCAACTACGAGCAGTACTTC. The full variable domain, its missing parts supplied by reference TRBV12-5 and TRBJ2-7, is DARVTQTPRHKVTEMGQEVTMRCQPILGHNTVFWYRQTMMQGLELLAYFRNRAPLDDSGMPKDRFSAEMPDATLATLKIQPSEPRDSAVYFCASGLVIVDSNYEQYFGPGTRLTVT.

The rearrangement links TRBV5-1 to TRBJ2-3, with 8 nucleotides matching TRBD2. The CDR3 length is 15 residues. Germline-derived CDR1 and CDR2 are SGHRS and YFSETQ. J gave up 4 bases and V 0 bases, and 4 bases lay outside the gene matches. The CDR3 region is CASSLGREGADTQYF. The DNA for the CDR3 is TGCGCCAGCAGCTTGGGACGGGAGGGCGCAGATACGCAGTATTTT.

This sequence joins TRBV9 and TRBJ2-5, with D perhaps TRBD1 (6 bases). The V gene lost 3 bases and the J gene lost 1 base, with 10 bases spanning the gap. Germline lookup yields CDR1 SGDLS and CDR2 YYNGEE. This CDR3 is 14 amino acids long. CDR3 bases: TGTGCCAGCAGCGCGTCGACAGGCCAAGAGACCCAGTACTTC. It codes for CASSASTGQETQYF.

As for this clone: Other DNA sequences in this sample translate to the same CDR3. This chain joins TRBV11-2 and TRBJ2-7; 8 nucleotides agree with TRBD2. Germline CDR1 is SGHAT and CDR2 is FQNNGV. V gave up 5 bases and J gave up 5 bases; unmatched junction bases: 2. The CDR3 has 12 amino acids. For the CDR3, the DNA is TGTGCCAGCAGCCGGGGGGGGGACGAGCAGTACTTC. Translation: CASSRGGDEQYF.

V is TRBV6-1 and J is TRBJ1-4; a weak D match, TRBD1 (5 bases). The CDR3 is 16 residues long. Per germline, CDR1 MNHNS and CDR2 SASEGT. Between the trimmed V and J ends, which lost 1 base and 4 bases, there was a span of 13 bases. The CDR3 nucleotides are TGTGCCAGCAGTGAAGGTTGGGGCAGGAATAATGAAAAACTGTTTTTT. Encoded protein: CASSEGWGRNNEKLFF.

The chain is built from TRBV6-5 and TRBJ1-1; 7 nucleotides agree with TRBD1. The CDR3 length is 14 residues. Germline CDR1 MNHEY, CDR2 SVGAGI. With 6 bases clipped from V and 5 bases from J, the junction kept 9 bases outside the gene matches. CDR3 protein: CASSPRQGRTEAFF. The DNA of the CDR3 is TGTGCCAGCAGCCCCCGACAGGGAAGGACTGAAGCTTTCTTT.

The gene calls are TRBV6-5 and TRBJ1-3, with a weak D call TRBD1 (6 bases). Deletions cut 5 bases from V and 3 bases from J, with 14 bases between. From germline, CDR1 is MNHEY and CDR2 SVGAGI. The CDR3 extends over 15 amino acids. CDR3: CASSSQGPGGNTIYF. The CDR3 region has the DNA TGTGCCAGCAGTAGTCAGGGGCCCGGTGGAAACACCATATATTTT.

The chain recombines TRBV18 with TRBJ2-5; a possible D gene is TRBD2 (6 bases). The germline V gene encodes CDR1 KGHSH and CDR2 LQKENI. This CDR3 contains 15 residues. The V end was cut by 1 base, the J end by 0 bases, with 9 bases between. In nucleotides, the CDR3 is TGTGCCAGCTCACCACGGGGGGTCCACCAAGAGACCCAGTACTTC. Translating it yields CASSPRGVHQETQYF.

V and J are TRBV5-4 and TRBJ1-2; no firm D call. The CDR3 is 14 residues long. The germline CDR1 and CDR2 sequences are SGHNT and YYREEE (reference sequence). V lost 3 bases and J lost 2, with 11 bases in between. Here the CDR3 reads CASSSPTRNYGYTF. The DNA for the CDR3 is TGTGCCAGCAGCTCCCCGACAAGAAACTATGGCTACACCTTC. The whole variable domain, filled in from reference TRBV5-4 and TRBJ1-2, reads ETGVTQSPTHLIKTRGQQVTLRCSSQSGHNTVSWYQQALGQGPQFIFQYYREEENGRGNFPPRFSGLQFPNYSSELNVNALELDDSALYLCASSSPTRNYGYTFGSGTRLTVV.

This clone has only a few counts. V usage is TRBV29-1 and J usage is TRBJ2-1; 8 bases match TRBD1. The germline gives CDR1 SQVTM, CDR2 ANQGSEA. Trimming at V came to 6 bases and at J to 1 base, leaving 8 bases not matched to a gene. This CDR3 region has 15 residues. The CDR3 DNA follows: TGCAGCGTAACAGGGGGTGGAATTTCCTACAATGAGCAGTTCTTC. It yields the protein CSVTGGGISYNEQFF.

J is TRBJ1-1 and V is TRBV4-1, with D tentatively TRBD1 (5 bases). Looked up from germline, CDR1 is MGHRA and CDR2 is YSYEKL. The CDR3 loop spans 15 amino acids. V gave up 1 base and J gave up 10 bases, with 19 bases separating them. This CDR3 is CASSQVGMRREGAFF. CDR3 in DNA: TGCGCCAGCAGCCAAGTTGGGATGCGCAGGGAGGGAGCTTTCTTT.

The J gene is TRBJ1-3, the V gene TRBV19, with D unresolved. The CDR3 has 15 amino acids. From germline, CDR1 is LNHDA and CDR2 SQIVND (reference sequence). V dropped 4 bases and J dropped 4 bases, with 14 bases sitting between them. Here the CDR3 reads CASSRSGGSGNTIYF. The CDR3 DNA follows: TGTGCCAGTAGTAGGAGCGGAGGGTCCGGAAACACCATATATTTT.

Here the CDR3 reads CASSPGLAGVTDTQYF. The CDR3 coding sequence is TGTGCCAGCAGCCCGGGACTAGCGGGAGTGACAGATACGCAGTATTTT. This chain links TRBV4-2 with TRBJ2-3; TRBD2 aligns across 14 bases. This CDR3 is built from 16 residues. Trimming took 4 bases from V and 3 from J; bases not matched to a gene: 3. Germline V gives CDR1 LGHNA, CDR2 YNFKEQ.

The chain links TRBV30 to TRBJ2-7, with D hard to call. V lost 6 bases, J lost 0 bases, and 12 bases lay in between. Looked up from germline, CDR1 is GTSNPN and CDR2 is SVGIG (reference sequence). This CDR3 region has 13 residues. CDR3 DNA sequence: TGTGCCTGCCCTGGCCGATACTCCTACGAGCAGTACTTC. Translated, it gives CACPGRYSYEQYF.

V gene TRBV19 combines with J gene TRBJ2-1, with 8 nucleotides matching TRBD2. V trimming: 6 bases; J trimming: 0 bases; junction bases outside the gene matches: 4. The germline CDR1 and CDR2 sequences are LNHDA and SQIVND (reference sequence). This CDR3 contains 15 residues. The CDR3 region is CASSPSGSSYNEQFF. The CDR3 DNA is TGTGCCAGTAGCCCAAGCGGGAGCTCCTACAATGAGCAGTTCTTC.

This clone has a handful of counts. CDR3 sequence: CASSYSGVDYEQYF. CDR3 bases: TGTGCCAGCAGTTATTCGGGTGTGGACTACGAGCAGTACTTC. This rearrangement joins TRBV6-6 to TRBJ2-7, with unresolved D. This CDR3 is 14 amino acids long. Trimming cost V 3 bases and J 3 bases, with 12 bases left between them. The germline V gene encodes CDR1 MNHNY and CDR2 SVGAGI (reference sequence).

The chain is built from TRBV19 and TRBJ2-3; D unclear. The V end was cut by 10 bases, the J end by 2 bases, with 7 bases between. The CDR3 totals 11 residues. The germline CDR1 and CDR2 sequences are LNHDA and SQIVND (reference sequence). The CDR3 spells CAIGATDTQYF. CDR3 DNA: TGTGCCATCGGAGCCACAGATACGCAGTATTTT.

The CDR3 bases are TGCGCCAGCAGCCCCTGGGACAGGGTAGTCGAAAAACTGTTTTTT. It translates to CASSPWDRVVEKLFF. The V gene is TRBV5-1, the J gene TRBJ1-4, with TRBD1 matching 9 bases. The germline V gene has CDR1 SGHRS and CDR2 YFSETQ. The CDR3 contains 15 residues. V lost 4 bases, J lost 8 bases, and 9 bases stayed unmatched.

The V gene is TRBV2, the J gene TRBJ2-2; 9 bases align to TRBD1. Per the germline V gene, CDR1 is SNHLY and CDR2 is FYNNEI. J gave up 5 bases and V 6 bases, and 7 bases lay outside the gene matches. This CDR3 spans 15 amino acids. CDR3 amino acids: CASSAGQGRTGELFF. CDR3 coding DNA: TGTGCCAGCAGCGCGGGACAGGGCAGAACCGGGGAGCTGTTTTTT.

As for this clone: Other DNA sequences in this specimen translate into the identical CDR3. The chain couples TRBV5-4 to TRBJ1-2, with TRBD1 as a possible D gene (6 bases). In germline, CDR1 is SGHNT, CDR2 YYREEE (reference sequence). Trimming left V 4 bases short and J 2 bases short, with 9 bases between. The CDR3 is 13 amino acids. The chain's CDR3 is CASSQTGNYGYTF. CDR3 coding DNA: TGTGCCAGCAGCCAAACAGGGAACTATGGCTACACCTTC.

The V gene is TRBV5-6, the J gene TRBJ1-1, with D hard to call. The CDR3 covers 14 residues. CDR1 is SGHDT, CDR2 YYEEEE, per germline. Trimming pared 4 bases from V and 0 bases from J, leaving 10 bases between. DNA for the CDR3: TGTGCCAGCAGCGTCGACATGATGAACACTGAAGCTTTCTTT. Its protein is CASSVDMMNTEAFF.

The CDR3 DNA reads TGTGCCAGCAGCTTAGGGTTCGGACAGGAGGACTATGGCTACACCTTC. This translates into CASSLGFGQEDYGYTF. The genes are TRBV7-9 and TRBJ1-2; TRBD1 aligns across 7 bases. CDR3 length: 16 residues. From germline, CDR1 is SEHNR and CDR2 FQNEAQ (reference sequence). V lost 1 base and J lost 3; bases outside the gene matches: 8.

The chain carries TRBV9 and TRBJ1-5; 8 bases fit TRBD1. The J segment lost 3 bases and the V segment lost 3 bases, leaving 14 bases of the junction unmatched. Germline CDR1 and CDR2: SGDLS and YYNGEE. This CDR3 region has 18 residues. The CDR3 reads CASSGKAGGGRTNQPQHF. CDR3 in DNA: TGTGCCAGCAGCGGGAAGGCAGGGGGCGGCAGGACCAATCAGCCCCAGCATTTT.